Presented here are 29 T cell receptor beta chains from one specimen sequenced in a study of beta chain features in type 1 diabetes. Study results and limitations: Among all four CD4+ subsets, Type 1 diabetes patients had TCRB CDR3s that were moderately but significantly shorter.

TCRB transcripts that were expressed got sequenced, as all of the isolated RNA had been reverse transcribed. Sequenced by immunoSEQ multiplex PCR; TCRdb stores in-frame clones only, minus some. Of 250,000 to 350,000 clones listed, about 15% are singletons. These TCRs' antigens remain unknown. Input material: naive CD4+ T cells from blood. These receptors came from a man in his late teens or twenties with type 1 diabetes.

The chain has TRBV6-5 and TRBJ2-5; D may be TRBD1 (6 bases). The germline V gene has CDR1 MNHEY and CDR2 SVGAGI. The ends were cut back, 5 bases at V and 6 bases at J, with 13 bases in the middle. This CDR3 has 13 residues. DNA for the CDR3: TGTGCCAGCAGTCCAGGGGTCGGGCAGACCCAGTACTTC. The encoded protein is CASSPGVGQTQYF.

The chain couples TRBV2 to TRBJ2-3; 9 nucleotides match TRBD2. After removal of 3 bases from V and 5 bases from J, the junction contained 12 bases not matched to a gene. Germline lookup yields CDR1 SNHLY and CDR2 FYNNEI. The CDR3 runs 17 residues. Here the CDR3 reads CASSDPIGLAGRDTQYF. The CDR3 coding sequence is TGTGCCAGCAGTGATCCAATTGGGCTAGCGGGGAGAGATACGCAGTATTTT.

As DNA, the CDR3 is TGTGCCAGCAGCTTATTGGCTAGTGGCTACGAGCAGTACTTC. Translated: CASSLLASGYEQYF. The chain carries TRBV7-2 and TRBJ2-7; D not certain. The germline CDR1 and CDR2 sequences are SGHTA and FQGNSA. The CDR3 is 14 residues long. V lost 2 bases to trimming and J lost 3 bases, with 11 bases between them.

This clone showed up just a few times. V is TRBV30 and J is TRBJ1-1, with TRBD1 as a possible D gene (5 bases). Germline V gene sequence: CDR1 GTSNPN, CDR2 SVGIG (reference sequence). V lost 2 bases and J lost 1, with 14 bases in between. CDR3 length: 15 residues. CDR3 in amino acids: CAWSLTGTGNTEAFF. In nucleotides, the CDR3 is TGTGCCTGGAGTCTAACCGGGACTGGGAACACTGAAGCTTTCTTT.

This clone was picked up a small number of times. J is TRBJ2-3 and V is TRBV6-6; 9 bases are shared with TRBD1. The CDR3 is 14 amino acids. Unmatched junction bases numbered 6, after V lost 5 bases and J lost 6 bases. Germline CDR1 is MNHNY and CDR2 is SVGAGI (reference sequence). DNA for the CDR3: TGTGCCAGCAGTGGGGACAGGGACTCCGATACGCAGTATTTT. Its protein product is CASSGDRDSDTQYF.

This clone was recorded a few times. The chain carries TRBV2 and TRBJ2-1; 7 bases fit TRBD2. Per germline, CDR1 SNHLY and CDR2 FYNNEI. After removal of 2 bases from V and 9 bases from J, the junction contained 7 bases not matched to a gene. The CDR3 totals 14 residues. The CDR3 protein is CASSEWEGLSEQFF. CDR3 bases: TGTGCCAGCAGTGAATGGGAGGGCCTGAGTGAGCAGTTCTTC. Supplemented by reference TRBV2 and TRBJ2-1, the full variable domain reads EPEVTQTPSHQVTQMGQEVILRCVPISNHLYFYWYRQILGQKVEFLVSFYNNEISEKSEIFDDQFSVERPDGSNFTLKIRSTKLEDSAMYFCASSEWEGLSEQFFGPGTRLTVL.

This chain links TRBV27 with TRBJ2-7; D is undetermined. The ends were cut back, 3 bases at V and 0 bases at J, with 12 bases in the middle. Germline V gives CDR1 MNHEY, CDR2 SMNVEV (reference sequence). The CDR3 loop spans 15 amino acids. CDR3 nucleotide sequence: TGTGCCAGCAGTTTGGTCTATTCAAGCTCCTACGAGCAGTACTTC. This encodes CASSLVYSSSYEQYF.

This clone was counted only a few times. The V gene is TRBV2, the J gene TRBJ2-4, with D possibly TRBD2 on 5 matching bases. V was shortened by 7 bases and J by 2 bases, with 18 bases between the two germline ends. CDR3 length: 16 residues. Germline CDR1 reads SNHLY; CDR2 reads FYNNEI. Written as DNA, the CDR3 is TGTGCCAGCACCCCGCGCGGGCTAGGGACCAAAAACATTCAGTACTTC. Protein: CASTPRGLGTKNIQYF.

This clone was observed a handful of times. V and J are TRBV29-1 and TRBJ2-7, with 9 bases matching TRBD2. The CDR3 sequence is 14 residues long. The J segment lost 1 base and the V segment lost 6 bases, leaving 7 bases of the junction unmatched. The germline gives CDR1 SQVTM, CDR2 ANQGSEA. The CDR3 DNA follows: TGCAGCGTCGGACCTGGACTAGCGTCCTACGAGCAGTACTTC. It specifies CSVGPGLASYEQYF.

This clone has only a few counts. The CDR3 coding sequence is TGTGCCAGCAGTGAGGGGGCCCAGAGGAGGGAGACCCAGTACTTC. Encoded protein: CASSEGAQRRETQYF. V and J are TRBV2 and TRBJ2-5, with a tentative D call TRBD1 (6 bases). The V gene's germline CDR1 is SNHLY and CDR2 FYNNEI. CDR3 length: 15 amino acids. V gave up 3 bases and J gave up 5 bases, with 16 bases separating them.

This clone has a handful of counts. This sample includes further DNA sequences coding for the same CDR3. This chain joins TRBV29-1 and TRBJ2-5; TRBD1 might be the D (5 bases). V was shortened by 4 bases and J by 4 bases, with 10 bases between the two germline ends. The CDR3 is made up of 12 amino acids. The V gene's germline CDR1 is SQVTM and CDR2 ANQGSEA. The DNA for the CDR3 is TGCAGCGTTGGCCAGGGCCGAGAGACCCAGTACTTC. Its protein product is CSVGQGRETQYF.

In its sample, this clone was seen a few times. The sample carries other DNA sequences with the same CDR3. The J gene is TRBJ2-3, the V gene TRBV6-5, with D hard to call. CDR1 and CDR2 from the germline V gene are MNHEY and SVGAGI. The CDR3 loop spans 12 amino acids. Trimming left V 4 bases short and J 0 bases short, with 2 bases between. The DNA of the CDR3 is TGTGCCAGCAGTTCTAGCACAGATACGCAGTATTTT. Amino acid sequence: CASSSSTDTQYF.

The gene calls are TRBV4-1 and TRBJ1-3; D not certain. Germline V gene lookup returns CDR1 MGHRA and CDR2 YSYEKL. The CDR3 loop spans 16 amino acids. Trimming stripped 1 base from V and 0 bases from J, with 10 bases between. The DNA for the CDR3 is TGCGCCAGCAGCCAAGCTTTTGGGAGCTCTGGAAACACCATATATTTT. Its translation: CASSQAFGSSGNTIYF.

CDR3 sequence: CTSSQDLSLYNEQFF. In DNA form, the CDR3 reads TGCACCAGCAGCCAAGATCTTTCTTTATACAATGAGCAGTTCTTC. This sequence joins TRBV1 and TRBJ2-1; TRBD2 reflects the table's D call only, with no check against the DNA. TRBV1 is designated a pseudogene. The CDR3 spans 15 residues.

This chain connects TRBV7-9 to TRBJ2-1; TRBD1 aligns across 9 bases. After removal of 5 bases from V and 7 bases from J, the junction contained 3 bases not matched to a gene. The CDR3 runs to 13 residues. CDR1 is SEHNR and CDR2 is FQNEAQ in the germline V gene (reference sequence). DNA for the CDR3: TGTGCCAGCAGCCTCGGGACAGGGAATGAGCAGTTCTTC. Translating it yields CASSLGTGNEQFF.

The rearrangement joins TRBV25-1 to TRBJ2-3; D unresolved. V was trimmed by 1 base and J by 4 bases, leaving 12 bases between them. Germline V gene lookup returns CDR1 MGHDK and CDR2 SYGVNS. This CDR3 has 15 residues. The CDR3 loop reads CASSESGSASDTQYF. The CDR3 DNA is TGTGCCAGCAGTGAATCGGGTTCAGCATCAGATACGCAGTATTTT.

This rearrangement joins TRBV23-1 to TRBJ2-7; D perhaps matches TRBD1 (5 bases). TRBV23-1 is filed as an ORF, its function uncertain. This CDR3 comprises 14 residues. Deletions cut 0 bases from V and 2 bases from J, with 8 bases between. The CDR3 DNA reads TGCGCCAGCAGTCAATCGGACACCGCCTACGAGCAGTACTTC. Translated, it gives CASSQSDTAYEQYF.

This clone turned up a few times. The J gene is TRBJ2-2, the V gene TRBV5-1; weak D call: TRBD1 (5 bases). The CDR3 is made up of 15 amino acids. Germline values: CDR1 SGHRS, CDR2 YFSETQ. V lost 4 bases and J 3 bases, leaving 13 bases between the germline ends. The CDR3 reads CASSNQDTYTGELFF. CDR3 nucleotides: TGCGCCAGCAGCAATCAGGACACCTACACCGGGGAGCTGTTTTTT.

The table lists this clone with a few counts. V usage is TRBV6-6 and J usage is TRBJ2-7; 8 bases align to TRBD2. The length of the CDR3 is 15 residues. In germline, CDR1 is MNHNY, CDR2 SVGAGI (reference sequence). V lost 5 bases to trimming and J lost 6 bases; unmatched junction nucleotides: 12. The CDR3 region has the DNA TGTGCCAGCAGTCCCTCGGGGGGGGCGCGGGGCGAGCAGTACTTC. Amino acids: CASSPSGGARGEQYF.

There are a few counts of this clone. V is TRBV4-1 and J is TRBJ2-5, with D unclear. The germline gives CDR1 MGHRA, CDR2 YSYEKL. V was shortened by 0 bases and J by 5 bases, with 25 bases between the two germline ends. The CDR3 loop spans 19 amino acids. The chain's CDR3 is CASSQDPPFRPSFPETQYF. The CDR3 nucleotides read TGCGCCAGCAGCCAAGATCCGCCTTTTCGCCCGAGCTTTCCGGAGACCCAGTACTTC.

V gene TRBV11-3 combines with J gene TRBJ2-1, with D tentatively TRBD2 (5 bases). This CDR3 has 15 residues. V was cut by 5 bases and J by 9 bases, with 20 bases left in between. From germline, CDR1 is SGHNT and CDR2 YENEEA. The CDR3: CASSPDATRGAEQFF. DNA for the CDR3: TGTGCCAGCAGCCCGGACGCGACACGGGGTGCTGAGCAGTTCTTC. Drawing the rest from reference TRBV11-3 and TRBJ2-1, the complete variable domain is EAGVVQSPRYKIIEKKQPVAFWCNPISGHNTLYWYLQNLGQGPELLIRYENEEAVDDSQLPKDRFSAERLKGVDSTLKIQPAELGDSAVYLCASSPDATRGAEQFFGPGTRLTVL.

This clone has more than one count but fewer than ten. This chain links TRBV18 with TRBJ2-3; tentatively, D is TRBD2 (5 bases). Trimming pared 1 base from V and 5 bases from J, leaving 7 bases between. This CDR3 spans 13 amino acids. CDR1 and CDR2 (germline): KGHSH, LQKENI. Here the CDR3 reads CASSPLEGDTQYF. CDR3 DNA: TGTGCCAGCTCACCACTAGAGGGAGATACGCAGTATTTT.

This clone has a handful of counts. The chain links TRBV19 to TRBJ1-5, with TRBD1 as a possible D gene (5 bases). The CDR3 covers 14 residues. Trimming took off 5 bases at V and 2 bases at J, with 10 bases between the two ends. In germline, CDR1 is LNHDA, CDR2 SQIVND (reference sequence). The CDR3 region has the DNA TGTGCCAGTAGTTCAGGGATGCGCAATCAGCCCCAGCATTTT. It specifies CASSSGMRNQPQHF.

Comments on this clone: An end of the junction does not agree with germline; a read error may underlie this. The CDR3 DNA reads as TGTGCCAGCAGCGTAGCGGGATCGGGAGTCAGGGCCACATTC. Encoded protein: CASSVAGSGVRATF. The chain employs TRBV9 and TRBJ1-2; the D gene is possibly TRBD1 (5 bases). The germline V gene encodes CDR1 SGDLS and CDR2 YYNGEE. This CDR3 comprises 14 residues.

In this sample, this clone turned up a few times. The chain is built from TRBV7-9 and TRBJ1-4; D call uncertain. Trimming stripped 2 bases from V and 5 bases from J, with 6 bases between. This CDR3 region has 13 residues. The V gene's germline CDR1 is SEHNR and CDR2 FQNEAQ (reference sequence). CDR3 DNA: TGTGCCAGCAGCTTATCAATCAATGAAAAACTGTTTTTT. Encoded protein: CASSLSINEKLFF.

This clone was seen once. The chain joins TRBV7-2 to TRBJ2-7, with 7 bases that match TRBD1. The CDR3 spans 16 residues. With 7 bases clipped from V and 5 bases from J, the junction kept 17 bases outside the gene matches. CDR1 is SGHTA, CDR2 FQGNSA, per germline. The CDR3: CASTPSPTTGFDEQYF. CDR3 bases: TGTGCCAGCACCCCTTCCCCTACGACAGGGTTCGACGAGCAGTACTTC.

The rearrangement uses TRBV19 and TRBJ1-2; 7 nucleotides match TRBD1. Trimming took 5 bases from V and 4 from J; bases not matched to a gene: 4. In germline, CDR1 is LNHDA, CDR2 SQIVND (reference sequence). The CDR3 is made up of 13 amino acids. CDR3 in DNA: TGTGCCAGTAGTCCATGGGACAGCTATGGCTACACCTTC. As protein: CASSPWDSYGYTF.

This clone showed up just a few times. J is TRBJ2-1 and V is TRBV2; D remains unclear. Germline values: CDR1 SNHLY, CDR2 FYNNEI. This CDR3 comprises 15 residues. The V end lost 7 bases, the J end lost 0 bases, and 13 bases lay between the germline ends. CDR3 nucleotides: TGTGCCAGCACCTCTGACACGAGCTCCTACAATGAGCAGTTCTTC. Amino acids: CASTSDTSSYNEQFF.

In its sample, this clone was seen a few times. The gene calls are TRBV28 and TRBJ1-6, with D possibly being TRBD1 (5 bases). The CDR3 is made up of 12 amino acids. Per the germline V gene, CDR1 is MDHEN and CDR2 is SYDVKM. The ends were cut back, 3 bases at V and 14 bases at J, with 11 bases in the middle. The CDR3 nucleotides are TGTGCCAGCAGTTTGCAGGGTCCTACCCTCCACTTT. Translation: CASSLQGPTLHF.